This T cell receptor beta chain stems from a study of tumor-infiltrating lymphocytes in primary liver carcinoma. This clonotype was counted ten times or more. The junction shows a germline mismatch at one end, possibly a read error. TCR beta cDNA was made from around 520 ng total RNA with a constant-region primer. Libraries covering TCR beta were generated through three nested multiplex PCR rounds (using a slightly modified ARM-PCR). The first two PCR rounds, roughly 9 cycles each, used TRBV1-TRBV30 forward primers and a C-beta reverse primer. MiXCR, applied by TCRdb to the multiplex PCR reads, yields one record per CDR3 protein. The sample has roughly 80,000 distinct CDR3 sequences, 65% to 75% seen once. Germline V lookup: CDR1 MNHNS, CDR2 SASEGT. This CDR3 is 18 amino acids long. Bulk tissue was left unsorted, and RNA and DNA were co-extracted from roughly 20-30 mg of it.

The TCR comes from a man in his forties with primary liver carcinoma and hepatitis B virus infection. The V call is TRBV6-1, the J call TRBJ1-6; 9 nucleotides align to TRBD1. The material sequenced was tumor-adjacent normal liver tissue. The chain's CDR3 is CASSARQGEQIWNSPLHF. For the CDR3, the DNA is TGTGCCAGCAGTGCGAGACAGGGGGAGCAAATTTGGAATTCACCCCTCCACTTC.